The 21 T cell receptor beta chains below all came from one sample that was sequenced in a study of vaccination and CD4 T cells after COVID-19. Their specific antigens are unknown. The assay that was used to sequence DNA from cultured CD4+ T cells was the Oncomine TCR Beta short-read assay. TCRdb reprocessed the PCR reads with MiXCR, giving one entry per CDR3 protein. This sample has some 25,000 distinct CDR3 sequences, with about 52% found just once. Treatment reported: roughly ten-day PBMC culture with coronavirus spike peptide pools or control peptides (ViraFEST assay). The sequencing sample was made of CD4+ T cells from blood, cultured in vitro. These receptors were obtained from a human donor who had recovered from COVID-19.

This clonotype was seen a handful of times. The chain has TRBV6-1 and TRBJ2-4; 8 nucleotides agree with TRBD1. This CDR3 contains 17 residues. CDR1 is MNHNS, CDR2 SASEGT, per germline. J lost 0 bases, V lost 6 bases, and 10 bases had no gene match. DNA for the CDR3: TGTGCCAGCAGAACCGGGACAGGTGATCTAGCCAAAAACATTCAGTACTTC. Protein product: CASRTGTGDLAKNIQYF.

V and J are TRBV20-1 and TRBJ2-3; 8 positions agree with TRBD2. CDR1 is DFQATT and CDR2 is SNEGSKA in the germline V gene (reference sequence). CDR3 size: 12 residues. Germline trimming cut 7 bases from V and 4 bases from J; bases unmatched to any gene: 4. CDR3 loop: CSVEREPDTQYF. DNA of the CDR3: TGCAGTGTCGAGCGGGAGCCAGATACGCAGTATTTT.

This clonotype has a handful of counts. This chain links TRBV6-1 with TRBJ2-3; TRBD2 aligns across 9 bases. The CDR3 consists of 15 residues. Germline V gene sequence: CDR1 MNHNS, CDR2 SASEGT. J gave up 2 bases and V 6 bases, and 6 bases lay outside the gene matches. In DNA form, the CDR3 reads TGTGCCAGCAGGGGCATAGCGGGGGCCACAGATACGCAGTATTTT. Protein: CASRGIAGATDTQYF.

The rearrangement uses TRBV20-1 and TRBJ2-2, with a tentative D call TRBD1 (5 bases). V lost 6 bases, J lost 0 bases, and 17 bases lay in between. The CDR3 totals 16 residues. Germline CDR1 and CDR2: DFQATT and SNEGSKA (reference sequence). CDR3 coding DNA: TGCAGTGCCACCCCGTCACAGGTTTCGAACACCGGGGAGCTGTTTTTT. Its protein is CSATPSQVSNTGELFF.

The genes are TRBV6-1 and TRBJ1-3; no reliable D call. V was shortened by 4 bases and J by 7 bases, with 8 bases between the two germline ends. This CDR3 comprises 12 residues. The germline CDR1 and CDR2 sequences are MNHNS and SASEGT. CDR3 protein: CASSVLANTIYF. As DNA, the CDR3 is TGTGCCAGCAGTGTTCTAGCGAACACCATATATTTT.

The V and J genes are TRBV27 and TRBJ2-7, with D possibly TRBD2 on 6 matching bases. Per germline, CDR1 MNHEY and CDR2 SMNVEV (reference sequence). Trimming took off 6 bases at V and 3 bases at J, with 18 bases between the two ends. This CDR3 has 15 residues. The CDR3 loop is CASSVFARDFYEQYF. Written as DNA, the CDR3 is TGTGCCAGCAGCGTCTTTGCGCGGGACTTCTACGAGCAGTACTTC.

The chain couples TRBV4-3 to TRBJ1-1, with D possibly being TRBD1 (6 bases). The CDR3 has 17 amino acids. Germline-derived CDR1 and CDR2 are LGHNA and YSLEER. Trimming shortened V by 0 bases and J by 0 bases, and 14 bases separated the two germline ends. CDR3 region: CASSQDLVQGLNTEAFF. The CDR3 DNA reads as TGCGCCAGCAGCCAAGATCTCGTCCAGGGGCTGAACACTGAAGCTTTCTTT.

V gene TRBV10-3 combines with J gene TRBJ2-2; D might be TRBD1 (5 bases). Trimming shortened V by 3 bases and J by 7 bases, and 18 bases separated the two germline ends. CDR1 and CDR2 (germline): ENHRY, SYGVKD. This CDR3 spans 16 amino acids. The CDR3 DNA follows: TGTGCCATCAGTGAAGACCAGGGCAGGTTGGACGGGGAGCTGTTTTTT. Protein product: CAISEDQGRLDGELFF.

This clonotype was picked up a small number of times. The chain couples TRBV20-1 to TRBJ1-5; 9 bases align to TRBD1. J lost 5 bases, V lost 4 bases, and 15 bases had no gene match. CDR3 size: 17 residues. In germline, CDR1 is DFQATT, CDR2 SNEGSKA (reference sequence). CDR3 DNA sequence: TGCAGTGCTAACCGGGACAGGGATGGTGGGGCCGATCAGCCCCAGCATTTT. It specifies CSANRDRDGGADQPQHF.

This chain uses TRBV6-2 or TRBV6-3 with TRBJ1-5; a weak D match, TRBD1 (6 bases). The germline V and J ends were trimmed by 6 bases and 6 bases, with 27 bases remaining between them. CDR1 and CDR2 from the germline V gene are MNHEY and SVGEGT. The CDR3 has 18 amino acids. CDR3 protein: CASSPVWGGGLRGQPQHF. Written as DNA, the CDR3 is TGTGCCAGCAGCCCTGTTTGGGGGGGGGGGCTGCGCGGTCAGCCCCAGCATTTT.

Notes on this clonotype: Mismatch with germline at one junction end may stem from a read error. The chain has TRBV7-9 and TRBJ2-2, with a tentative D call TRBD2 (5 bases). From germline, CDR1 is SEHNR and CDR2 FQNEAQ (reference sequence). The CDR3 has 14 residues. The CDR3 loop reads CASSPRGYTGELSF. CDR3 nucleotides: TGTGCCAGCAGCCCTCGGGGTTACACCGGGGAGCTGTCTTTT.

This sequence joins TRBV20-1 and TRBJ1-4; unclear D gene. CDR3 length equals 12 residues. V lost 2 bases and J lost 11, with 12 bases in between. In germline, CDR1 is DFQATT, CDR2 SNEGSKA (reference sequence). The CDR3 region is CSARNSLGKLFF. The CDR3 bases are TGCAGTGCTAGAAACAGCCTGGGGAAACTGTTTTTT.

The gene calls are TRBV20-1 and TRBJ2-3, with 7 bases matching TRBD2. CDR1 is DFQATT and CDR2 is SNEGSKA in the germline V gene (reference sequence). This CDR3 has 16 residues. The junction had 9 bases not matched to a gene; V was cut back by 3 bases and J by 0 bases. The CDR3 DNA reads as TGCAGTGCTAGGAAACTTAGTAGCGGGAGCACAGATACGCAGTATTTT. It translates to CSARKLSSGSTDTQYF.

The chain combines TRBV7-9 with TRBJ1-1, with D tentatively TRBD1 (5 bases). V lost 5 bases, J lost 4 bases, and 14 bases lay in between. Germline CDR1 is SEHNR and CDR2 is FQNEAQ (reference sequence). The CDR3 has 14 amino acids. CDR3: CASSAQDWGTEAFF. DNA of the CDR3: TGTGCCAGCAGCGCACAGGACTGGGGCACTGAAGCTTTCTTT.

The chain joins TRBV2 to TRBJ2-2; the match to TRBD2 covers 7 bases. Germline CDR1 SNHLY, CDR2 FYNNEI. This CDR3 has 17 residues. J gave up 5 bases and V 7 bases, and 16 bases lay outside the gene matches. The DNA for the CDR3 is TGTGCCAGCACCGGGGGGTTGGGGGTAGTAGGAACCGGGGAGCTGTTTTTT. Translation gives CASTGGLGVVGTGELFF.

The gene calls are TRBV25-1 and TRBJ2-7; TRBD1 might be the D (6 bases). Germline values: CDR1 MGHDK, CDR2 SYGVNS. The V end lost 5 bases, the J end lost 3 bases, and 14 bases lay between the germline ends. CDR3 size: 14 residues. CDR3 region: CASSLAGVVYEQYF. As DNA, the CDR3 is TGTGCCAGCAGTTTAGCAGGGGTCGTCTACGAGCAGTACTTC.

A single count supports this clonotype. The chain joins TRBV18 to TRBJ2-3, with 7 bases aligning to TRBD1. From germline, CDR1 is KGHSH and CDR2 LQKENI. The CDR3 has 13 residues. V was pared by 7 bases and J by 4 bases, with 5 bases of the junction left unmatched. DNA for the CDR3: TGTGCCAGCTACACAGGGGTTTCAGATACGCAGTATTTT. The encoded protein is CASYTGVSDTQYF.

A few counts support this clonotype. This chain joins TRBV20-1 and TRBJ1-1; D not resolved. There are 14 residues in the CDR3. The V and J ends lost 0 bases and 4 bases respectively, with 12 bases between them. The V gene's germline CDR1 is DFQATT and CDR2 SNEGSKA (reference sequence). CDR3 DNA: TGCAGTGCTAGAGATATCAGAATCGGCACTGAAGCTTTCTTT. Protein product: CSARDIRIGTEAFF.

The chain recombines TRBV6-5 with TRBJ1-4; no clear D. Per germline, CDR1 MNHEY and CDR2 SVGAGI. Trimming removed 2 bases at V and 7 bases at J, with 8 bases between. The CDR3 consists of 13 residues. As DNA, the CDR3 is TGTGCCAGCAGTTACCACGGTAGTGAAAAACTGTTTTTT. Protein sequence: CASSYHGSEKLFF.

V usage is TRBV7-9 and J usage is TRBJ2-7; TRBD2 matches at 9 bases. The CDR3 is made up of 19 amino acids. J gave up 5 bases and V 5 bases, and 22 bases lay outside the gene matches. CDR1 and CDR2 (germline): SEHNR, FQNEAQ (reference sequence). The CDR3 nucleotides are TGTGCCAGCAGCCGTCAAGCGGGGGGCGCTATTATTAGGGGCGACGAGCAGTACTTC. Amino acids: CASSRQAGGAIIRGDEQYF.

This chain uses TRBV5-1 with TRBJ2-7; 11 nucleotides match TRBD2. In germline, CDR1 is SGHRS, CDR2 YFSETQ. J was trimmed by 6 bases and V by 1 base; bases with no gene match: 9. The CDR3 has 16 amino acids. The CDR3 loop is CASSLLRSGGAIEQYF. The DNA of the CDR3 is TGCGCCAGCAGCTTGCTCCGTAGCGGGGGGGCAATCGAGCAGTACTTC.